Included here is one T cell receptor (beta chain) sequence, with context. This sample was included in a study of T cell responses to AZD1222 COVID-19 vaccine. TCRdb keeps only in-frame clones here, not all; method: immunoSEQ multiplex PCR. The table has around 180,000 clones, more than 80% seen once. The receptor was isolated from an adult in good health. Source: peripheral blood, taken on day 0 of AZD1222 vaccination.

The CDR3 DNA follows: TGTGCCAGCAGTTTATTAATCCCCCGGGGGACGAGTGAAAAACTGTTTTTT. Residues: CASSLLIPRGTSEKLFF. V is TRBV28 and J is TRBJ1-4; maybe TRBD1 (5 bases). This CDR3 is built from 17 residues. From germline, CDR1 is MDHEN and CDR2 SYDVKM. With 1 base removed from V and 7 bases from J, the gap between germline ends came to 19 bases.